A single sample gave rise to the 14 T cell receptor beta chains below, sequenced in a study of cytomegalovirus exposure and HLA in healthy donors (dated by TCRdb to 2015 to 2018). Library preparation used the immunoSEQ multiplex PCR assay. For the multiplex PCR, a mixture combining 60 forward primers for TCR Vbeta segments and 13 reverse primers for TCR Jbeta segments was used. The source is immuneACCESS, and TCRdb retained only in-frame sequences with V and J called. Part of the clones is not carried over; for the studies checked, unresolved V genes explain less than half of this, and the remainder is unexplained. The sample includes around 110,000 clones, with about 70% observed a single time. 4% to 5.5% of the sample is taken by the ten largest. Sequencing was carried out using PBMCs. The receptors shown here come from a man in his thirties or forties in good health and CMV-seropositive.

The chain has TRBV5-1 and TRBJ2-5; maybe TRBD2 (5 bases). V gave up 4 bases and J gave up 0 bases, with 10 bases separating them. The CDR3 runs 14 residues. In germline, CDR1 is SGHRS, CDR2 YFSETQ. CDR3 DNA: TGCGCCAGCAGCCCTCGGGGAGACCAAGAGACCCAGTACTTC. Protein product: CASSPRGDQETQYF.

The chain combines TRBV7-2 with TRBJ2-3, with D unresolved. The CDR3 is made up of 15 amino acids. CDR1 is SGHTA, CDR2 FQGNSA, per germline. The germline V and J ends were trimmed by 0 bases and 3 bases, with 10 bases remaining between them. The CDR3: CASSLAARVTDTQYF. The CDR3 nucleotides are TGTGCCAGCAGCTTAGCGGCCCGGGTAACAGATACGCAGTATTTT.

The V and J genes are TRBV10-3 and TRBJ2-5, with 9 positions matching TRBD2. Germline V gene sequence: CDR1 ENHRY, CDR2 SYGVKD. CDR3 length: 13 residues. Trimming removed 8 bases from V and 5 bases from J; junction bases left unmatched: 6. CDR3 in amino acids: CAIAGGGAETQYF. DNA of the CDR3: TGTGCCATCGCCGGCGGGGGGGCCGAGACCCAGTACTTC.

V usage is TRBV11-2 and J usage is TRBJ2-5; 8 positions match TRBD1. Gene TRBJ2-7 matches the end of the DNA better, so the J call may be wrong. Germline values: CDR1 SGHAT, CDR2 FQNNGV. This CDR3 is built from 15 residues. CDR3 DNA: TGTGCCAGCAGCTCGCCGGGACAGGATTCCTACGAGCAGTACTTC. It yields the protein CASSSPGQDSYEQYF.

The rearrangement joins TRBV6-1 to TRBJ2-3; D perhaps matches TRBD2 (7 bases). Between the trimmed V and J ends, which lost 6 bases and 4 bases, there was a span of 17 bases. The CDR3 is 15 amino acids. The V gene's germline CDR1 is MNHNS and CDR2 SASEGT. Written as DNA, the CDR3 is TGTGCCAGCAGCAGAGGGGGGGCCGGGGCAGATACGCAGTATTTT. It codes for CASSRGGAGADTQYF.

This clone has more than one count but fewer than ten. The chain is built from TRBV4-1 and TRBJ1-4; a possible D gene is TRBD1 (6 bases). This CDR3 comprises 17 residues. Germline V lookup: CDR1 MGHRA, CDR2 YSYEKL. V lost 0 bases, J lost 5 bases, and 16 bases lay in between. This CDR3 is CASSQEGAGGRNEKLFF. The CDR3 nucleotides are TGCGCCAGCAGCCAAGAAGGCGCCGGGGGGCGAAATGAAAAACTGTTTTTT.

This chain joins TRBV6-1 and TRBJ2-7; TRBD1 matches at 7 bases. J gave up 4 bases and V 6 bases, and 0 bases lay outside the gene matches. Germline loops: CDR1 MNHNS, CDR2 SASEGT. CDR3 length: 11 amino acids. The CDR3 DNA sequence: TGTGCCAGCAGCAGGGGGTACGAGCAGTACTTC. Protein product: CASSRGYEQYF.

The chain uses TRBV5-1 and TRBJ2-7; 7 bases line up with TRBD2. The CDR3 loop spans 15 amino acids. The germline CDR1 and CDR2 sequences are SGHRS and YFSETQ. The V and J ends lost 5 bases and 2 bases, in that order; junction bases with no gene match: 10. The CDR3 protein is CASRSGGTTTYEQYF. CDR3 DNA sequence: TGCGCCAGCAGGAGTGGGGGGACTACGACCTACGAGCAGTACTTC.

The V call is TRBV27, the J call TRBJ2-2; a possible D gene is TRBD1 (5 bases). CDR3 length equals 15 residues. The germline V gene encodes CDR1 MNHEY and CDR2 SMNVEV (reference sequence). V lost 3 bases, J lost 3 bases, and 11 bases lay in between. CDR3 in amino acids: CASSLQGRYTGELFF. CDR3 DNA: TGTGCCAGCAGTTTGCAGGGAAGGTACACCGGGGAGCTGTTTTTT.

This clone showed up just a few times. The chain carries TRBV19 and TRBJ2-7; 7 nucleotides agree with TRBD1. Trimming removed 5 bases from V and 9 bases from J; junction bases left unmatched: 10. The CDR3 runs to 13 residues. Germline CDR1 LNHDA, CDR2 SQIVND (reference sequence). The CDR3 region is CASSDRAGRLQYF. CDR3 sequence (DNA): TGTGCCAGTAGTGACAGGGCCGGTCGTTTGCAGTACTTC.

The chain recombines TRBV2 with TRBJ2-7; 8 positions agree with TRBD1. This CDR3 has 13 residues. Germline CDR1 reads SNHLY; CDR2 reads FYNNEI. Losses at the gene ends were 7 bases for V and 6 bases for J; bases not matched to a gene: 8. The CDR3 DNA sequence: TGTGCCAGCAAGGAGGACAGGGTGATCGAGCAGTACTTC. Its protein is CASKEDRVIEQYF.

The CDR3 sequence: CASSKGSLRGSYEQYF. The CDR3 nucleotides are TGTGCCAGCAGCAAAGGTTCTCTCCGGGGGTCCTACGAGCAGTACTTC. The chain couples TRBV21-1 to TRBJ2-7; whether TRBD2, the table's D call, matches the DNA was not checked. TRBV21-1 is shown as a pseudogene. The CDR3 sequence is 16 residues long.

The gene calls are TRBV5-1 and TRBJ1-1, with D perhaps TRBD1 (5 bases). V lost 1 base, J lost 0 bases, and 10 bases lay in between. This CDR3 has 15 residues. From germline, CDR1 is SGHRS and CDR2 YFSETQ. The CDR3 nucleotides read TGCGCCAGCAGCTTGTACTCGACAGTGAACACTGAAGCTTTCTTT. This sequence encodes CASSLYSTVNTEAFF.

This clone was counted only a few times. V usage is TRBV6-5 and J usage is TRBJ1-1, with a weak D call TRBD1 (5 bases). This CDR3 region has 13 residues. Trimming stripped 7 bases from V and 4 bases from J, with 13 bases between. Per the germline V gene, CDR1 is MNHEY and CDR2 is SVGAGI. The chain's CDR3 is CASTLGEGTEAFF. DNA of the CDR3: TGTGCCAGCACGCTGGGGGAGGGCACTGAAGCTTTCTTT.